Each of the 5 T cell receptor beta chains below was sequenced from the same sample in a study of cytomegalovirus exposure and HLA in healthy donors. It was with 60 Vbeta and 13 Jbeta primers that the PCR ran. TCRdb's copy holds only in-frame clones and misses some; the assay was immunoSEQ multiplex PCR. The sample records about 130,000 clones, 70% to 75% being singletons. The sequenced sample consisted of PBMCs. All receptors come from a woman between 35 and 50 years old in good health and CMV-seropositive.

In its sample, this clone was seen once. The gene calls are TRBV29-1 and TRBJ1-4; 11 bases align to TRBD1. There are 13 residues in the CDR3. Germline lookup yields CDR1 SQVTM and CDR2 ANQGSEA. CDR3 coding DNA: TGCGTAGCAGGGGGACAGGGGGATGAAAAACTGTTTTTT. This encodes CVAGGQGDEKLFF.

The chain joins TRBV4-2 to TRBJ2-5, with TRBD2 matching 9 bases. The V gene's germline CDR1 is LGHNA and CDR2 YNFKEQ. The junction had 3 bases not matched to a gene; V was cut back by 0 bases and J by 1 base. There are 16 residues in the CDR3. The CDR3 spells CASSQEKRGAQETQYF. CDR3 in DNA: TGTGCCAGCAGCCAAGAAAAGCGGGGGGCCCAAGAGACCCAGTACTTC.

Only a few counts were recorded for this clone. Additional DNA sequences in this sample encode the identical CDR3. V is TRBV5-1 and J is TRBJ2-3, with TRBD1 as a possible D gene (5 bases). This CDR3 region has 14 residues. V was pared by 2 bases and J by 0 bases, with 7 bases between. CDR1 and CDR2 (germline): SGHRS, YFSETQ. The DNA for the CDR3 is TGCGCCAGCAGCTTAGGGGATAGCACAGATACGCAGTATTTT. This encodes CASSLGDSTDTQYF.

DNA of the CDR3: TGTGCCAGCAGCTTGAGGGGACTAGCGAGCTCCTACGAGCAGTACTTC. Amino acid sequence: CASSLRGLASSYEQYF. J is TRBJ2-7 and V is TRBV5-6; TRBD2 matches 10 bases. V lost 1 base, J lost 0 bases, and 4 bases stayed unmatched. Germline V lookup: CDR1 SGHDT, CDR2 YYEEEE. This CDR3 comprises 16 residues.

CDR3 bases: TGTGCCAGCAGCTCCGGGGGGGTCGGCACTGAAGCTTTCTTT. Translated, it gives CASSSGGVGTEAFF. The chain recombines TRBV7-2 with TRBJ1-1; a possible D gene is TRBD1 (5 bases). Germline V CDR1 and CDR2: SGHTA, FQGNSA. The ends were cut back, 4 bases at V and 4 bases at J, with 13 bases in the middle. This CDR3 has 14 residues.